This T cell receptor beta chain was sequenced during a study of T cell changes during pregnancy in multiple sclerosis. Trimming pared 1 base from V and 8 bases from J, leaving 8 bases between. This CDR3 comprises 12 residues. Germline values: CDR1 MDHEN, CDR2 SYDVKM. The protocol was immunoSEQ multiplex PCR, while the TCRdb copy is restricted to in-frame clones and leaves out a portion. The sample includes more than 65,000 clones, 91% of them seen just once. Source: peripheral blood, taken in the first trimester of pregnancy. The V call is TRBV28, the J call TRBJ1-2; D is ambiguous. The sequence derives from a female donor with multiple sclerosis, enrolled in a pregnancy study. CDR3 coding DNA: TGTGCCAGCAGTTTATTGCGGGTAGGCTACACCTTC. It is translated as CASSLLRVGYTF.